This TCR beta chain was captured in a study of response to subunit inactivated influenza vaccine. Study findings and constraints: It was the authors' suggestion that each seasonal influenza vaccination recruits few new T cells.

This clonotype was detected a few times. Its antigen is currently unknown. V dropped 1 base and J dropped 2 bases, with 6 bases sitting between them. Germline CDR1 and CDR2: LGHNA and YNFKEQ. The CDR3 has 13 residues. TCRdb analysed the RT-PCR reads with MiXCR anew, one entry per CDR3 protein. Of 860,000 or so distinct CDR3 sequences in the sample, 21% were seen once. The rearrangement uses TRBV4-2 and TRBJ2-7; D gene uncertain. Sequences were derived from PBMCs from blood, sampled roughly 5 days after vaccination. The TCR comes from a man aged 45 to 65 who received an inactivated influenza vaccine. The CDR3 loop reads CASSQASPYEQYF. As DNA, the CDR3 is TGTGCCAGCAGCCAAGCCTCCCCCTACGAGCAGTACTTC.